One sample yielded the 8 T cell receptor beta chains listed below, sequenced in a study of blood T cells in healthy people across ages. For the second PCR, which ran for about 7 to 11 cycles, a sample-barcoded 5' primer and a J-beta primer mix were used. Via MiXCR, TCRdb re-called the 5' RACE reads, giving one row per CDR3 protein. The repertoire holds hundreds of thousands of distinct CDR3 sequences, with 52% as singletons. Sequencing was performed on blood. The receptors were gathered from an elderly woman in good health.

Notes on this clonotype: This may stem from a read error, because a much larger clone lies one nucleotide away. The chain combines TRBV6-5 with TRBJ2-1; 8 bases are a match to TRBD1. The CDR3 has 15 residues. Germline values: CDR1 MNHEY, CDR2 SVGAGI. CDR3 DNA sequence: TGTGCCAGCAGTTACGCACCCAGGGGGCTGGATGAGCAGTTATTC. It codes for CASSYAPRGLDEQLF.

This clonotype has just a few counts. The rearrangement links TRBV5-4 to TRBJ2-2; D is undetermined. V lost 0 bases, J lost 6 bases, and 6 bases lay in between. CDR3 length: 13 amino acids. Germline V gene data show CDR1 as SGHNT and CDR2 as YYREEE (reference sequence). CDR3 DNA: TGTGCCAGCAGCTTGGCAGCCCCCGGGGAGCTGTTTTTT. It yields the protein CASSLAAPGELFF.

The rearrangement uses TRBV2 and TRBJ2-5, with TRBD2 as a possible D gene (6 bases). The CDR3 runs to 11 residues. Trimming shortened V by 8 bases and J by 11 bases, and 15 bases separated the two germline ends. The germline V gene has CDR1 SNHLY and CDR2 FYNNEI. CDR3 nucleotide sequence: TGTGCCAGCTCGGGAGAGGATGAGCAGTACTTC. Translating it yields CASSGEDEQYF.

The chain combines TRBV27 with TRBJ2-7, with 7 positions matching TRBD1. Germline CDR1 and CDR2: MNHEY and SMNVEV (reference sequence). The junction had 2 bases not matched to a gene; V was cut back by 6 bases and J by 0 bases. This CDR3 is 13 amino acids long. Written as DNA, the CDR3 is TGTGCCAGCAGAGGGACAGCCTCCTACGAGCAGTACTTC. It encodes CASRGTASYEQYF.

On this clonotype itself: At one boundary the junction diverges from the germline segment, which might be a read error. The chain uses TRBV25-1 and TRBJ1-1; D is unclear. The CDR3 totals 13 residues. Per the germline V gene, CDR1 is MGHDK and CDR2 is SYGVNS. CDR3 sequence: CASRGIGNTEVFF. In nucleotides, the CDR3 is TGTGCCAGCAGGGGCATAGGGAACACTGAAGTTTTCTTT.

The V gene is TRBV3-1, the J gene TRBJ1-1; D uncertain. CDR1 is LGHDT and CDR2 is YNNKEL in the germline V gene (reference sequence). V lost 4 bases and J 5 bases, leaving 20 bases between the germline ends. The CDR3 is 16 residues long. The CDR3 nucleotides are TGTGCCAGCAGCCCAGCGGCGGGTGGGAGGTGGACTGAAGCTTTCTTT. Protein: CASSPAAGGRWTEAFF.

Worth noting for this clonotype: A read error is possible here, since a much larger clone lies one base away. The genes are TRBV7-9 and TRBJ2-7; 7 positions match TRBD1. CDR1 is SEHNR, CDR2 FQNEAQ, per germline (reference sequence). The CDR3 is 14 amino acids. V dropped 5 bases and J dropped 3; count of bases not matched to a gene: 7. The CDR3 DNA reads TGTGCCAGCAGCAATACAGGGGTCCTCTACGAGCAGTACTTC. Amino acids: CASSNTGVLYEQYF.

The chain recombines TRBV9 with TRBJ2-1; 8 bases are shared with TRBD2. Germline V CDR1 and CDR2: SGDLS, YYNGEE. V trimming: 3 bases; J trimming: 4 bases; junction bases outside the gene matches: 6. The CDR3 is made up of 15 amino acids. CDR3 sequence: CASSGAGADYNEQFF. The CDR3 DNA reads as TGTGCCAGCAGCGGAGCGGGGGCCGATTACAATGAGCAGTTCTTC.